The rows below give T cell receptor beta chains drawn from one sample of a study of blood T cell repertoires in COVID-19. Measured with immunoSEQ multiplex PCR; TCRdb has only the in-frame clones, and not every one. This table holds approximately 320,000 clones, around 85% found once. The sample comprised peripheral blood. All receptors derive from a human donor in a cohort sampled during active COVID-19. Both conserved end residues are trimmed from each CDR3. The order of the fields is V gene, J gene, CDR3 protein.

V gene: TRBV6-5; J gene: TRBJ2-1; CDR3 protein: ASSYSRGGRLF
V gene: TRBV5-1; J gene: TRBJ2-1; CDR3 protein: ASSTDGLSYNEQF
V gene: TRBV2; J gene: TRBJ2-7; CDR3 protein: ASGAGTGGYEQY
V gene: TRBV7-3; J gene: TRBJ2-5; CDR3 protein: ASSPGRGGRETQY
V gene: TRBV4-2; J gene: TRBJ2-7; CDR3 protein: ASSNPDRESYEQY
V gene: TRBV18; J gene: TRBJ1-6; CDR3 protein: ASSTGGFSPLH
V gene: TRBV21-1; J gene: TRBJ1-2; CDR3 protein: ASSKATGSRSGNYGYT
V gene: TRBV5-1; J gene: TRBJ1-1; CDR3 protein: ASSMDGNTEAF
V gene: TRBV18; J gene: TRBJ2-1; CDR3 protein: ASSPQDRTYNEQF
V gene: TRBV7-3; J gene: TRBJ1-2; CDR3 protein: ASSSRPLGYGYT
V gene: TRBV11-1; J gene: TRBJ2-3; CDR3 protein: ASSLARSGADTQY
V gene: TRBV5-1; J gene: TRBJ1-1; CDR3 protein: ASSLARDEAF
V gene: TRBV29-1; J gene: TRBJ1-1; CDR3 protein: SSRTGRTEAF
V gene: TRBV27; J gene: TRBJ1-1; CDR3 protein: ASSIDRTASTEAF
V gene: TRBV19; J gene: TRBJ2-7; CDR3 protein: ASSMALKGASGGNMYEQY
V gene: TRBV12-3/TRBV12-4; J gene: TRBJ2-5; CDR3 protein: ASGIRVETQY
V gene: TRBV6-5; J gene: TRBJ2-7; CDR3 protein: ASSYSKLHPYEQY
V gene: TRBV5-4; J gene: TRBJ2-7; CDR3 protein: ASTLTEGSYEQY
V gene: TRBV5-1; J gene: TRBJ2-5; CDR3 protein: ASSLIPGETQY
V gene: TRBV9; J gene: TRBJ1-1; CDR3 protein: ASSPRSERRVNTEAF
V gene: TRBV5-1; J gene: TRBJ1-2; CDR3 protein: ASSFDRVSGYT
V gene: TRBV19; J gene: TRBJ1-2; CDR3 protein: ASSLSQGVGYT
V gene: TRBV10-3; J gene: TRBJ2-3; CDR3 protein: ASMTGTSGFDTQY
V gene: TRBV5-1; J gene: TRBJ2-3; CDR3 protein: ASSSGLAGITDTQY
V gene: TRBV12-5; J gene: TRBJ1-1; CDR3 protein: ASGLVLSRENTEAF
V gene: TRBV5-5; J gene: TRBJ1-3; CDR3 protein: ASSLVGAVGNTIY
V gene: TRBV7-9; J gene: TRBJ2-2; CDR3 protein: ASSPRQGSAGELF
V gene: TRBV19; J gene: TRBJ1-5; CDR3 protein: ASSITITGWTVQPQH
V gene: TRBV5-1; J gene: TRBJ1-5; CDR3 protein: ASSLGTNSNQPQH
V gene: TRBV12-3/TRBV12-4; J gene: TRBJ2-7; CDR3 protein: ASSSPEEQY
V gene: TRBV21-1; J gene: TRBJ2-1; CDR3 protein: ASSKQGFDEQF
V gene: TRBV24-1; J gene: TRBJ1-1; CDR3 protein: ATSAPGREGEAF
V gene: TRBV5-5; J gene: TRBJ1-3; CDR3 protein: ASSHQGVDRRAGNTIY
V gene: TRBV5-1; J gene: TRBJ1-5; CDR3 protein: ASSLEGREAQPQH
V gene: TRBV5-4; J gene: TRBJ1-1; CDR3 protein: ASSTWWGGLNTEAF
V gene: TRBV15; J gene: TRBJ2-3; CDR3 protein: ATSRRTSGGAATDTQY
V gene: TRBV7-9; J gene: TRBJ1-1; CDR3 protein: ASTESGGTTEAF
V gene: TRBV14; J gene: TRBJ2-3; CDR3 protein: ASSQKPGLGVDTQY
V gene: TRBV5-1; J gene: TRBJ1-2; CDR3 protein: ASSLGPGNYGYT
V gene: TRBV2; J gene: TRBJ1-4; CDR3 protein: ASSEDMGRVGEKLF
V gene: TRBV11-2; J gene: TRBJ2-1; CDR3 protein: ASSSESSYNEQF
V gene: TRBV10-3; J gene: TRBJ1-6; CDR3 protein: AISEVGQGYSPLH
V gene: TRBV24-1; J gene: TRBJ2-7; CDR3 protein: ATSDPDRPYEQY
V gene: TRBV3-1/TRBV3-2; J gene: TRBJ2-1; CDR3 protein: ASSQLAGINEQF
V gene: TRBV3-1/TRBV3-2; J gene: TRBJ2-7; CDR3 protein: ASSQVGRGAYEQY
V gene: TRBV28; J gene: TRBJ2-3; CDR3 protein: ASSSPSLVDTQY
V gene: TRBV5-1; J gene: TRBJ1-5; CDR3 protein: ASRPTTGGSNQPQH
V gene: TRBV9; J gene: TRBJ2-3; CDR3 protein: ASSVDRGHGDTQY
V gene: TRBV27; J gene: TRBJ2-2; CDR3 protein: ASSFGRGNTGELF
V gene: TRBV5-1; J gene: TRBJ2-7; CDR3 protein: ASSALPGLATEQY
V gene: TRBV19; J gene: TRBJ2-1; CDR3 protein: ASIGSPGSYNEQF
V gene: TRBV30; J gene: TRBJ1-1; CDR3 protein: AWGARNTEAF
V gene: TRBV13; J gene: TRBJ2-3; CDR3 protein: ASSLAILADTQY
V gene: TRBV4-2; J gene: TRBJ2-7; CDR3 protein: ASSQEGSGAYEQY